This T cell receptor (beta chain) was captured in a study of cytomegalovirus exposure and HLA in healthy donors listed by TCRdb under 2017. Study-wide context: According to an earlier analysis of 587 of the donors, about 190 million T cells yielded 90 million to 130 million unique TCR beta sequences and about 300 Gb of sequence data. An early release that covered around 590 HLA-typed donors contained about 300 gigabases of sequencing data and 80 million or so unique TCR sequences. The genetic ancestry cluster associated with self-reported Caucasian donors included roughly four fifths of the approximately 400 genotyped donors. The study aimed to test whether cataloging public T cell receptors could reveal signatures of past pathogen exposure. The study profiled the T cell repertoires of 666 subjects by immunosequencing and related them to cytomegalovirus serostatus. A separate validation cohort of 100 to 150 different subjects was used in addition to the roughly 670-subject first cohort. To predict cytomegalovirus infection status, the study brought together high-throughput TCR immunosequencing, statistical association of individual TCRs with disease status, and machine learning. In a later analysis, previously published TCR beta repertoires from 550 to 700 donors were re-analyzed and high-resolution HLA genotyping was added so that TCR occurrence patterns could be studied. The later analysis used no new phenotypic data to find candidate immune exposures, relying instead on TCR beta sequences and their occurrence across donors. An earlier analysis of approximately 580 of the donors used high-throughput TCR beta sequencing to judge whether each TCR beta V gene segment behaved as functional or pseudogenic. Alongside the repertoire data, information on donor age, sex, ethnicity and CMV serostatus was compiled. In a later genetic analysis, genome-wide SNP genotypes for about three fifths of the roughly 670 donors were used, and that subset was treated as a discovery cohort. Every discovery cohort repertoire had been produced on one sequencing platform. Both class I and class II loci were covered by HLA typing, at four-digit resolution. The number of donors typed differed by locus, with roughly 620-630 for A, B, C, DRB1 and DQB1, roughly 520 for DQA1, approximately 570 for DPA1, and some 440 for DPB1. About five DR-DQ haplotypes were treated as single units for association and clustering because of strong linkage in the cohort. Among some 410 genotyped donors of the cohort, an average of approximately 200,000 unique TCR beta nucleotide sequences was sequenced per donor, of which 15% to 20% were non-productive. Findings and caveats that apply to the study as a whole: In a later analysis, HLA-associated TCR beta chains were found to be more clonally expanded and to have lower generation probabilities than equally common non-associated chains. Most TCR sequences were observed very rarely across donors, whereas some public TCRs were present in many individuals. The presence/absence analyses assumed that sequencing depth was roughly uniform across donors, and that assumption may not be true. In a later genetic analysis, fewer N-insertions in productive TCRs were reported among donors in an Asian-associated ancestry cluster than the roughly 700-donor mean. This cohort had only TCR beta chains sequenced, and the lack of alpha or paired-chain data limited which features could be detected. Linkage disequilibrium might explain the correlated functional status among segregating V segments, but an unknown experimental factor could not be excluded. The authors suggested that the approach could potentially be extended to other disease states and immunological phenotypes. In an earlier analysis of roughly 560 of the donors, most TCR beta V segments were observed in productive rearrangements about 90% or about 30% of the time, broadly matching IMGT annotations. An association between a missense DCLRE1C variant and V-gene and J-gene trimming of TCR beta chains was found in a later genetic analysis and replicated in an independent cohort. In vitro tests confirmed that a few of the cytomegalovirus-associated TCR beta chains recognize cytomegalovirus antigens. The 87-base-pair reads could not distinguish some IMGT-functional V segments, including TRBV6-2 and TRBV6-3, so those segments were excluded. A cluster of highly shared sequence variants was judged likely to be a technical artifact of the sequencing pipeline. The study listed 150 to 200 TCR beta chains as associated with cytomegalovirus. HLA typing was unavailable for some donors at each locus, so association tests used only the typed subset. According to a later analysis, TCR association rates differed among HLA loci, with DRB1 alleles showing the most associated TCRs and HLA-C alleles showing the fewest. In a later analysis, several top co-occurrence clusters were reported to appear linked to parvovirus B19, influenza, CMV and Epstein-Barr virus. The classifier was reported to diagnose cytomegalovirus status with high specificity and sensitivity in both the original and validation cohorts. CMV serostatus was the only immune exposure information available for the cohort. Most CMV-associated TCR beta chains appeared to be HLA-restricted in a later analysis, and the HLA associations seemed to be driven largely by CMV exposure. A further reported finding was that TCR beta sequences accurately predicted the HLA-A and HLA-B alleles for most subjects in the first cohort. Strong co-occurrence of HLA alleles, especially DR and DQ, made assigning TCR associations to individual alleles difficult. The earlier analysis of approximately 590 of the donors excluded fewer than 20 rarely observed V segments, including chromosome 9 orphons, because counts were too low. At a false discovery rate of 0.05, a later analysis linked fewer than 20,000 TCR beta sequences to specific HLA alleles.

In total, 500 to 700 healthy bone marrow donors made up the cohort. All cohort members were sampled while nominally healthy, although unrecorded immune exposures were likely present. The donor was CMV seronegative and belonged to the group of 352 seronegative cohort members. A peripheral blood sample was collected from each donor, and TCR beta sequencing was performed on peripheral blood mononuclear cells. Genomic DNA extraction from the blood cell samples was performed with the Qiagen DNeasy Blood Extraction Kit. Preparation of the library involved the immunoSEQ multiplex PCR assay. For the multiplex PCR, a mixture combining 60 forward primers for TCR Vbeta segments and 13 reverse primers for TCR Jbeta segments was used. The CDR3 region of rearranged TCR beta genes was amplified from genomic DNA with a multiplex PCR assay. On the Illumina HiSeq System, the amplified TCR beta libraries were sequenced as 87-base-pair reads. Turning to the authors' computational methods: In a later analysis, tens of millions of unique TCR beta chains were counted across the 650 to 750 repertoires, and around 10 million of these chains were shared by at least two donors. Raw reads were error-corrected and collapsed into unique sequences with a nearest-neighbor algorithm that merged closely related sequences to remove PCR and sequencing errors. To assign V, D and J gene segments, CDR3 sequences were aligned to IMGT reference sequences. For a sequence to be retained, a match of at least six nucleotides was required to both a V gene segment and a J gene segment. A rearrangement was called productive if the CDR3 had no stop codons and remained in frame with V and J, and every other rearrangement was called non-productive. CDR3 was defined according to IMGT convention as the region running from the second conserved V-encoded cysteine to the conserved J-encoded phenylalanine. The earlier analysis of around 640 of the donors excluded sequences that lacked an unambiguous match to a single V gene segment. In an earlier analysis of almost 600 of the donors, a V segment was called functional when productive rearrangements were above 56.7%, and segregating when the standard deviation between donors exceeded 5%. A statistical classification framework was developed to diagnose cytomegalovirus status using the catalog of TCR beta chain sequences. V and J gene assignment, in a later analysis, came from comparing TCR nucleotide sequences with IMGT/GENE-DB human TR gene sequences. In a later analysis, CDR3 sequences and most-parsimonious VDJ recombination scenarios were assigned using the TCRdist pipeline. In a later analysis, each TCR beta chain was defined by its CDR3 amino acid sequence together with its V-gene family, and reads lacking a unique V-gene family were excluded. In a later analysis, fewer than 650 highly shared, low-generation-probability nucleotide sequences were removed to address suspected cross-contamination and a sequencing artifact. For each public chain, a later analysis derived a clonal expansion index from normalized ranks of inferred template counts within each repertoire. In a later analysis, generation probabilities were computed using a VDJ recombination model fitted to out-of-frame rearrangements, and the results were checked against IGoR. In a later analysis, TCR-TCR, TCR-HLA and TCR-CMV co-occurrence was scored with hypergeometric tests, and a repertoire-size bias correction was applied to TCR pairs. A later analysis estimated false discovery rates by permuting HLA or CMV assignments 20 times. In a later analysis, co-occurring TCRs were grouped using DBSCAN, and TCRdist sequence similarity was added for clustering within HLA-allele-positive subsets. Co-occurrence clustering excluded repertoires with fewer than 30,000 or more than 120,000 public chains, plus five with anomalous nucleotide sharing. The source is immuneACCESS, and TCRdb retained only in-frame sequences with V and J called. Part of the clones is not carried over; for the studies checked, unresolved V genes explain less than half of this, and the remainder is unexplained. D and trimming come from the DNA, and the V and J calls and clone size come from that table. Present in this sample are about 180,000 clones, roughly 70% of which were seen just once. Together, the top ten hold over 2.5% of the sample.

As regards this clone: No cognate antigen has been identified for it. Within one base of it there is no much larger clone, and no base qualities were kept.

Spanning cysteine to phenylalanine, the CDR3 consists of 13 amino acids. This entry keeps only the CDR3 DNA: 39 bases, framed from base 1. Based on the germline V gene, the CDR1 and CDR2 sequences are SGDLS and YYNGEE. V is cut by 4 bases and J by 7 bases, and the space between the germline ends is 15 bases. The receptor's source is a male donor in good health and CMV-seronegative. The V and J segments used are TRBV9 and TRBJ2-7; TRBD2 could be the D gene, as 6 bases match. Material for sequencing was PBMCs. The CDR3 has the sequence CASSPGGAREQYF. The DNA is as follows: TGTGCCAGCAGCCCCGGAGGGGCGCGAGAGCAGTACTTC.